One and the same sample provided the 15 T cell receptor beta chains below, sequenced in a study of blood T cell repertoires in COVID-19. The table came from immunoSEQ multiplex PCR; TCRdb's copy has only in-frame clones and leaves some out. The sample has about 210,000 clones; approximately 85% are singletons. The sample consisted of peripheral blood. The origin of the receptors is a woman in her 70s with COVID-19, enrolled during active disease.

The rearrangement links TRBV2 to TRBJ2-2; 7 bases agree with TRBD1. CDR1 and CDR2 (germline): SNHLY, FYNNEI. This CDR3 has 14 residues. V lost 7 bases to trimming and J lost 2 bases; unmatched junction nucleotides: 4. The DNA of the CDR3 is TGTGCCAGCACGGGACAGACCAACACCGGGGAGCTGTTTTTT. Protein sequence: CASTGQTNTGELFF.

This clone was counted only a few times. This chain uses TRBV19 with TRBJ1-3, with 8 bases aligning to TRBD1. Trimming took 5 bases from V and 2 from J; bases not matched to a gene: 2. Per the germline V gene, CDR1 is LNHDA and CDR2 is SQIVND (reference sequence). The CDR3 extends over 14 amino acids. The CDR3 spells CASSPQGAGNTIYF. CDR3 nucleotides: TGTGCCAGTAGTCCACAGGGGGCTGGAAACACCATATATTTT.

The chain links TRBV6-6 to TRBJ2-1; 10 bases agree with TRBD1. The V and J ends lost 6 bases and 6 bases, in that order; junction bases with no gene match: 5. Germline lookup yields CDR1 MNHNY and CDR2 SVGAGI (reference sequence). The CDR3 sequence is 14 residues long. CDR3 amino acids: CASRSGQGGNEQFF. The DNA for the CDR3 is TGTGCCAGCAGATCCGGACAGGGGGGCAATGAGCAGTTCTTC.

The genes are TRBV2 and TRBJ1-5; D may be TRBD1 (5 bases). Germline loops: CDR1 SNHLY, CDR2 FYNNEI. CDR3 length equals 14 residues. The ends were cut back, 7 bases at V and 8 bases at J, with 18 bases in the middle. This CDR3 is CASTAGLQGEPQHF. The CDR3 DNA is TGTGCCAGCACCGCCGGGCTTCAAGGGGAGCCCCAGCATTTT.

This rearrangement joins TRBV7-9 to TRBJ1-1; D gene uncertain. Trimming cost V 8 bases and J 1 base, with 14 bases left between them. From germline, CDR1 is SEHNR and CDR2 FQNEAQ (reference sequence). The CDR3 covers 14 residues. The CDR3, as DNA: TGTGCCAGCTTGCCCGCGGGCGAGAACACTGAAGCTTTCTTT. Protein product: CASLPAGENTEAFF. Using reference TRBV7-9 and TRBJ1-1 for the parts outside the CDR3, the full variable domain is DTGVSQNPRHKITKRGQNVTFRCDPISEHNRLYWYRQTLGQGPEFLTYFQNEAQLEKSRLLSDRFSAERPKGSFSTLEIQRTEQGDSAMYLCASLPAGENTEAFFGQGTRLTVV.

The V call is TRBV9, the J call TRBJ2-2; 12 bases are shared with TRBD2. After removal of 4 bases from V and 2 bases from J, the junction contained 6 bases not matched to a gene. This CDR3 is 17 amino acids long. Per the germline V gene, CDR1 is SGDLS and CDR2 is YYNGEE. CDR3: CASSPRTSGKNTGELFF. Here the CDR3 DNA reads TGTGCCAGCAGCCCTCGGACTAGCGGGAAAAACACCGGGGAGCTGTTTTTT. The full variable domain, rest sourced from reference TRBV9 and TRBJ2-2, is DSGVTQTPKHLITATGQRVTLRCSPRSGDLSVYWYQQSLDQGLQFLIQYYNGEERAKGNILERFSAQQFPDLHSELNLSSLELGDSALYFCASSPRTSGKNTGELFFGEGSRLTVL.

The chain employs TRBV27 and TRBJ1-1; 7 bases are shared with TRBD1. J lost 3 bases, V lost 6 bases, and 16 bases had no gene match. Germline V CDR1 and CDR2: MNHEY, SMNVEV (reference sequence). The CDR3 loop spans 17 amino acids. The CDR3 loop is CASRPTRQGRIYTEAFF. CDR3 coding DNA: TGTGCCAGCAGACCTACAAGACAGGGAAGAATCTACACTGAAGCTTTCTTT.

The chain uses TRBV19 and TRBJ1-1; D ambiguous. From germline, CDR1 is LNHDA and CDR2 SQIVND (reference sequence). The V end lost 6 bases, the J end lost 0 bases, and 8 bases lay between the germline ends. The CDR3 covers 13 residues. CDR3 nucleotide sequence: TGTGCCAGTAGAAAGGGAGTGAACACTGAAGCTTTCTTT. Translated: CASRKGVNTEAFF. The full variable domain, in which reference TRBV19 and TRBJ1-1 provide the parts outside the CDR3, is DGGITQSPKYLFRKEGQNVTLSCEQNLNHDAMYWYRQDPGQGLRLIYYSQIVNDFQKGDIAEGYSVSREKKESFPLTVTSAQKNPTAFYLCASRKGVNTEAFFGQGTRLTVV.

The rearrangement links TRBV18 to TRBJ1-2; maybe TRBD1 (5 bases). CDR3 length: 15 amino acids. Germline assignment: CDR1 KGHSH and CDR2 LQKENI. The ends were cut back, 3 bases at V and 1 base at J, with 12 bases in the middle. The CDR3 is CASSPDGGVNYGYTF. CDR3 coding DNA: TGTGCCAGCTCACCCGATGGGGGGGTTAACTATGGCTACACCTTC.

This clone was seen more than once but under ten times. This sequence joins TRBV14 and TRBJ2-7, with 8 bases that match TRBD2. Germline V gene sequence: CDR1 SGHDN, CDR2 FVKESK. The trim removed 1 base at V and 0 bases at J, leaving 2 bases unmatched. This CDR3 has 15 amino acids. For the CDR3, the DNA is TGTGCCAGCAGCCAAGCTAGCGGGCGCTCCTACGAGCAGTACTTC. Translating gives CASSQASGRSYEQYF.

V and J are TRBV12-3 or TRBV12-4 and TRBJ1-4, with D possibly matching TRBD1 (6 bases). Between the trimmed V and J ends, which lost 0 bases and 13 bases, there was a span of 9 bases. This CDR3 comprises 12 residues. CDR3 nucleotides: TGTGCCAGCAGTTTAGCTGACAGGCTACTGTTTTTT. Residues: CASSLADRLLFF.

The table lists this clone with many counts. V usage is TRBV5-1 and J usage is TRBJ1-3; D gene ambiguous. CDR1 SGHRS and CDR2 YFSETQ come from the germline V gene. The CDR3 totals 15 residues. Trimming took 1 base from V and 0 from J, leaving 8 bases between them. The CDR3, as DNA: TGCGCCAGCAGCTTGCCCGACAACTCTGGAAACACCATATATTTT. Its translation: CASSLPDNSGNTIYF.

The chain employs TRBV7-2 and TRBJ2-4, with 14 bases identical to TRBD2. J lost 16 bases, V lost 4 bases, and 6 bases had no gene match. Germline V lookup: CDR1 SGHTA, CDR2 FQGNSA. The CDR3 extends over 13 amino acids. CDR3 loop: CASSSGTSGSVYF. The CDR3 DNA sequence: TGTGCCAGCAGCTCTGGGACTAGCGGGAGTGTCTACTTC. The complete variable domain, with remaining parts taken from reference TRBV7-2 and TRBJ2-4, reads GAGVSQSPSNKVTEKGKDVELRCDPISGHTALYWYRQSLGQGLEFLIYFQGNSAPDKSGLPSDRFSAERTGGSVSTLTIQRTQQEDSAVYLCASSSGTSGSVYFGAGTRLSVL.

In nucleotides, the CDR3 is TGTGCCAGCAGGCAAACCACAGGGGAGGCCTATGGCTACACCTTC. Its protein is CASRQTTGEAYGYTF. V usage is TRBV5-4 and J usage is TRBJ1-2; TRBD1 matches at 7 bases. Trimming removed 5 bases from V and 4 bases from J; junction bases left unmatched: 11. Germline V CDR1 and CDR2: SGHNT, YYREEE (reference sequence). The CDR3 spans 15 residues.

Only one count was recorded for this clone. The rearrangement links TRBV19 to TRBJ2-1, with TRBD1 as a possible D gene (6 bases). CDR1 is LNHDA, CDR2 SQIVND, per germline (reference sequence). The CDR3 sequence is 14 residues long. The V gene lost 3 bases and the J gene lost 4 bases, with 10 bases spanning the gap. The CDR3 reads CASSIGGQYNEQFF. The CDR3, as DNA: TGTGCCAGTAGTATTGGGGGACAATACAATGAGCAGTTCTTC.